This TCR beta chain was sequenced during a study of PD-1 blockade in mismatch repair-deficient tumors. Study at large: Patients had some twelve mismatch repair-deficient cancer types, all previously treated and progressing. Points from the study as a whole: After pembrolizumab, tumor-resident clones rose rapidly, then generally contracted before radiologic responses.

Sequenced by immunoSEQ multiplex PCR; TCRdb stores in-frame clones only, minus some. The data contain about 49,000 clones, approximately 80% of them seen just once; the ten biggest clones take up roughly 3.4%. The trim removed 8 bases at V and 2 bases at J, leaving 6 bases unmatched. The germline CDR1 and CDR2 sequences are SGHTA and FQGNSA. The CDR3 loop spans 14 amino acids. Mismatch repair deficiency was confirmed in all patients, by PCR or immunohistochemistry. TCRs were sequenced from three patients responding to pembrolizumab. A word on this clone: What it recognizes is unknown.

This specimen was PBMCs, taken before pembrolizumab treatment. V gene TRBV7-2 combines with J gene TRBJ2-3, with 8 bases fitting TRBD2. The TCR comes from an adult with mismatch repair-deficient cancer. This CDR3 is CASEAGGLTDTQYF. In DNA, the CDR3 is TGTGCCAGCGAGGCGGGAGGCCTCACAGATACGCAGTATTTT. Complete variable domain (other parts from reference TRBV7-2 and TRBJ2-3): GAGVSQSPSNKVTEKGKDVELRCDPISGHTALYWYRQSLGQGLEFLIYFQGNSAPDKSGLPSDRFSAERTGGSVSTLTIQRTQQEDSAVYLCASEAGGLTDTQYFGPGTRLTVL.